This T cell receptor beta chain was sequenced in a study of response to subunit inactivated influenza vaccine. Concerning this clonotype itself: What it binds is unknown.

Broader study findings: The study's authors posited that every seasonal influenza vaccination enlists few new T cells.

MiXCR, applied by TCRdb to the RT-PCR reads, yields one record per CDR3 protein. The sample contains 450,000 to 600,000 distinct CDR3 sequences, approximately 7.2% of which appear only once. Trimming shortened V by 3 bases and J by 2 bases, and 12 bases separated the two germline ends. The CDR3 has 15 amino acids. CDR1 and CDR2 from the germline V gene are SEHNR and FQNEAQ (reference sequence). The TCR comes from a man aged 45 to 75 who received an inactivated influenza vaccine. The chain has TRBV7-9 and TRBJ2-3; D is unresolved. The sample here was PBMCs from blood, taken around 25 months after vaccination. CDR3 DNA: TGTGCCAGCAGCTTTCGAGTACCACCCACAGATACGCAGTATTTT. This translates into CASSFRVPPTDTQYF.